Below are 24 T cell receptor beta chains sequenced from a single sample in a study of monozygotic twins with inflammatory bowel disease. For each CDR3 protein, TCRdb gives one entry from its re-call of the 5' RACE reads, without DNA. Its listing shows approximately 200,000 distinct CDR3 sequences. Sample: blood. The source is a human donor with ulcerative colitis or Crohn's disease, or a healthy co-twin of an affected twin (not recorded which).

This rearrangement joins TRBV5-1 to TRBJ1-2; without DNA, the TCRdb call of TRBD1 cannot be checked. CDR3 length: 13 amino acids. In germline, CDR1 is SGHRS, CDR2 YFSETQ. The CDR3 spells CASSDPLQDGYTF.

V is TRBV9 and J is TRBJ2-1; lacking DNA, the TRBD1 call made by TCRdb goes unchecked. CDR1 and CDR2 (germline): SGDLS, YYNGEE. This CDR3 region has 15 residues. The CDR3 region is CASSVATGPGMEQFF.

The chain couples TRBV5-1 to TRBJ2-6; TCRdb names TRBD2, which stays unverified in the absence of DNA. This CDR3 has 17 amino acids. The germline CDR1 and CDR2 sequences are SGHRS and YFSETQ. CDR3 amino acids: CASSYSQGTPGANVLTF. The complete variable domain, with remaining parts taken from reference TRBV5-1 and TRBJ2-6, reads KAGVTQTPRYLIKTRGQQVTLSCSPISGHRSVSWYQQTPGQGLQFLFEYFSETQRNKGNFPGRFSGRQFSNSRSEMNVSTLELGDSALYLCASSYSQGTPGANVLTFGAGSRLTVL.

The V gene is TRBV9, the J gene TRBJ2-2; TCRdb reports TRBD1, a call that lacks DNA to check it against. This CDR3 comprises 14 residues. Germline values: CDR1 SGDLS, CDR2 YYNGEE. The CDR3 protein is CASSGTGFVGELFF.

The rearrangement links TRBV18 to TRBJ1-1; TCRdb outputs TRBD1, but without DNA this stays unchecked. From germline, CDR1 is KGHSH and CDR2 LQKENI. There are 13 residues in the CDR3. The CDR3 loop reads CASPRDGSTEAFF.

The chain uses TRBV20-1 and TRBJ1-2; the D call of TRBD1 rests on TCRdb alone, since no DNA is present to check it. Germline V gene sequence: CDR1 DFQATT, CDR2 SNEGSKA (reference sequence). There are 15 residues in the CDR3. CDR3 in amino acids: CSARLIRDGRYGYTF.

The rearrangement joins TRBV5-1 to TRBJ1-1. The CDR3 contains 13 residues. The germline V gene encodes CDR1 SGHRS and CDR2 YFSETQ. CDR3 sequence: CASSLGFGVEAFF.

Here the CDR3 reads CASSFEGTDTQYF. The chain joins TRBV12-3 or TRBV12-4 to TRBJ2-3. The CDR3 spans 13 residues.

V gene TRBV11-1 combines with J gene TRBJ1-2; TCRdb designates TRBD1, a call that cannot be tested without DNA. The CDR3 consists of 13 residues. Per germline, CDR1 SGHAT and CDR2 FQDESV (reference sequence). Here the CDR3 reads CASSPGQYYGYTF.

CDR3 region: CASSPEADTQYF. This chain links TRBV12-3 or TRBV12-4 with TRBJ2-3. CDR3 length equals 12 residues.

The rearrangement joins TRBV6-1 to TRBJ2-1; TCRdb designates TRBD1, a call that cannot be tested without DNA. The CDR3 totals 16 residues. Per germline, CDR1 MNHNS and CDR2 SASEGT. CDR3: CASRVAGQGTRDEQFF.

The chain links TRBV7-2 to TRBJ2-7. In germline, CDR1 is SGHTA, CDR2 FQGNSA. The CDR3 sequence is 11 residues long. CDR3 region: CASSLLSEQYF.

J is TRBJ2-5 and V is TRBV7-8; TCRdb calls TRBD1, which cannot be checked without DNA. Germline CDR1 is SGHVS and CDR2 is FQNEAQ. This CDR3 has 16 amino acids. The CDR3: CASSPRRVQAGWTQYF.

J is TRBJ1-1 and V is TRBV7-6; the D call of TRBD1 rests on TCRdb alone, since no DNA is present to check it. Per germline, CDR1 SGHVS and CDR2 FNYEAQ. This CDR3 is 15 amino acids long. The CDR3 reads CASSLAAGGNTEAFF.

The CDR3 loop is CASSGGVPPSGNEQFF. V is TRBV5-1 and J is TRBJ2-1; without DNA, the TCRdb call of TRBD1 cannot be checked. This CDR3 spans 16 amino acids. Germline CDR1 and CDR2: SGHRS and YFSETQ.

The V and J genes are TRBV7-9 and TRBJ2-7; lacking DNA, the TRBD1 call made by TCRdb goes unchecked. The CDR3 contains 15 residues. Germline V gene data show CDR1 as SEHNR and CDR2 as FQNEAQ (reference sequence). CDR3 sequence reads: CASSLVGTGLYEQYF.

The chain carries TRBV3-1 and TRBJ1-2. The CDR3 covers 14 residues. CDR1 is LGHDT, CDR2 YNNKEL, per germline (reference sequence). This CDR3 is CASSQAGTDYGYTF.

The chain is built from TRBV11-2 and TRBJ2-5. CDR3 length: 14 amino acids. CDR1 SGHAT and CDR2 FQNNGV come from the germline V gene. The CDR3 spells CASSPSDERETQYF. Full variable domain (remainder filled in from reference TRBV11-2 and TRBJ2-5): EAGVAQSPRYKIIEKRQSVAFWCNPISGHATLYWYQQILGQGPKLLIQFQNNGVVDDSQLPKDRFSAERLKGVDSTLKIQPAKLEDSAVYLCASSPSDERETQYFGPGTRLLVL.

CDR3 protein: CASSPGQGKTQYF. The rearrangement joins TRBV5-1 to TRBJ2-5; the TCRdb D gene call, TRBD1, has no DNA to confirm it. CDR1 and CDR2 (germline): SGHRS, YFSETQ. The CDR3 is 13 amino acids.

The chain has TRBV14 and TRBJ1-1. CDR3 length equals 15 residues. CDR1 and CDR2 from the germline V gene are SGHDN and FVKESK. Here the CDR3 reads CASSRVGVMNTEAFF.

The chain couples TRBV29-1 to TRBJ2-5; the TRBD2 assignment by TCRdb is unverifiable without DNA. The CDR3 covers 13 residues. Looked up from germline, CDR1 is SQVTM and CDR2 is ANQGSEA. CDR3 amino acids: CSARVDGGETQYF.

V and J are TRBV10-3 and TRBJ2-5. The germline CDR1 and CDR2 sequences are ENHRY and SYGVKD. This CDR3 is 11 amino acids long. The CDR3 spells CAISDTETQYF.

This sequence joins TRBV27 and TRBJ1-2. The germline V gene has CDR1 MNHEY and CDR2 SMNVEV (reference sequence). CDR3 size: 19 residues. CDR3: CASRKGVIGRTPRDYGYTF.

The gene calls are TRBV27 and TRBJ1-2; the TRBD1 assignment by TCRdb is unverifiable without DNA. The V gene's germline CDR1 is MNHEY and CDR2 SMNVEV (reference sequence). The CDR3 length is 18 residues. This CDR3 reads CASSLSLSDRDRGHGYTF.